The 15 T cell receptor beta chains below all came from one sample that was sequenced in a study of CD8+ T cells in alopecia areata. Extracted RNA was reverse transcribed into cDNA, the sequencing template. Sequenced by immunoSEQ multiplex PCR; TCRdb stores in-frame clones only, minus some. The sample holds some 190,000 clones, approximately 49% seen once. Indicated treatment: oral pan-JAK inhibitor, 5-10 mg twice daily. The sample here was CD8+ T cells sorted from blood, taken between weeks 51 and 54, from a patient treated with tofacitinib. These receptors were obtained from a human donor with alopecia areata.

The chain carries TRBV29-1 and TRBJ2-7; D call uncertain. V was cut by 5 bases and J by 2 bases, with 19 bases left in between. Germline CDR1 reads SQVTM; CDR2 reads ANQGSEA. The CDR3 is 15 residues long. The DNA for the CDR3 is TGCAGCGTTATCAAACGGACCCCGAGCGCCTACGAGCAGTACTTC. Its protein is CSVIKRTPSAYEQYF.

The chain recombines TRBV19 with TRBJ1-2; D remains ambiguous. V was shortened by 3 bases and J by 6 bases, with 5 bases between the two germline ends. CDR1 is LNHDA, CDR2 SQIVND, per germline (reference sequence). The CDR3 contains 11 residues. DNA for the CDR3: TGTGCCAGTAGTATCCTGGATGGCTACACCTTC. This sequence encodes CASSILDGYTF. Full variable domain (rest looked up from reference TRBV19 and TRBJ1-2): DGGITQSPKYLFRKEGQNVTLSCEQNLNHDAMYWYRQDPGQGLRLIYYSQIVNDFQKGDIAEGYSVSREKKESFPLTVTSAQKNPTAFYLCASSILDGYTFGSGTRLTVV.

The rearrangement joins TRBV2 to TRBJ1-5; D gene ambiguous. Trimming cost V 6 bases and J 2 bases, with 11 bases left between them. The CDR3 consists of 14 residues. In germline, CDR1 is SNHLY, CDR2 FYNNEI. The CDR3 loop reads CASRGGRRNQPQHF. The CDR3 nucleotides read TGTGCCAGCAGAGGAGGACGGCGCAATCAGCCCCAGCATTTT.

The sample holds a few counts of this clone. The CDR3 protein is CASSLGFGGRNEQFF. The DNA for the CDR3 is TGTGCCAGCAGCTTAGGATTCGGGGGAAGGAATGAGCAGTTCTTC. This chain joins TRBV7-9 and TRBJ2-1; D may be TRBD2 (6 bases). The CDR3 is made up of 15 amino acids. The V end was cut by 1 base, the J end by 7 bases, with 14 bases between. The germline V gene encodes CDR1 SEHNR and CDR2 FQNEAQ (reference sequence).

The V and J genes are TRBV29-1 and TRBJ2-2; no firm D call. The CDR3 loop spans 11 amino acids. The ends were cut back, 2 bases at V and 6 bases at J, with 4 bases in the middle. Germline loops: CDR1 SQVTM, CDR2 ANQGSEA. CDR3 nucleotide sequence: TGCAGCGTTGAATTTTCCGGGGAGCTGTTTTTT. Its protein product is CSVEFSGELFF.

The rearrangement uses TRBV4-3 and TRBJ2-1; D not certain. Trimming stripped 0 bases from V and 12 bases from J, with 12 bases between. CDR1 is LGHNA, CDR2 YSLEER, per germline. The CDR3 is made up of 13 amino acids. As DNA, the CDR3 is TGCGCCAGCAGCCAAGATCGGAGAAATTGGCAGTTCTTC. Translation: CASSQDRRNWQFF.

In this sample, this clone turned up a few times. V gene TRBV15 combines with J gene TRBJ1-2; D is unresolved. Trimming stripped 3 bases from V and 2 bases from J, with 7 bases between. The CDR3 totals 13 residues. Germline assignment: CDR1 LNHNV and CDR2 YYDKDF (reference sequence). The CDR3 nucleotides are TGTGCCACCAGCAGGGGAGACAACTATGGCTACACCTTC. Translated: CATSRGDNYGYTF.

This chain uses TRBV7-9 with TRBJ2-1; possibly TRBD1 for D (5 bases). Germline V lookup: CDR1 SEHNR, CDR2 FQNEAQ (reference sequence). V lost 3 bases, J lost 9 bases, and 15 bases lay in between. The CDR3 is made up of 14 amino acids. The CDR3: CASSLNPSQGEQFF. DNA of the CDR3: TGTGCCAGCAGCTTGAACCCCTCCCAGGGTGAGCAGTTCTTC. The whole variable domain, remainder taken from reference TRBV7-9 and TRBJ2-1, is DTGVSQNPRHKITKRGQNVTFRCDPISEHNRLYWYRQTLGQGPEFLTYFQNEAQLEKSRLLSDRFSAERPKGSFSTLEIQRTEQGDSAMYLCASSLNPSQGEQFFGPGTRLTVL.

The V and J genes are TRBV4-2 and TRBJ2-5, with 7 bases that match TRBD1. CDR3 length: 14 residues. J was trimmed by 0 bases and V by 3 bases; bases with no gene match: 1. Germline V lookup: CDR1 LGHNA, CDR2 YNFKEQ. CDR3: CASSQGQNQETQYF. Written as DNA, the CDR3 is TGTGCCAGCAGCCAGGGACAGAACCAAGAGACCCAGTACTTC.

The J gene is TRBJ2-7, the V gene TRBV5-6; D might be TRBD1 (6 bases). V was clipped by 3 bases and J by 5 bases, with 18 bases between them. Germline V gives CDR1 SGHDT, CDR2 YYEEEE. The CDR3 runs 15 residues. The CDR3 region is CASSSWKGVTNEQYF. For the CDR3, the DNA is TGTGCCAGCAGCTCTTGGAAGGGGGTTACCAACGAGCAGTACTTC.

The chain has TRBV27 and TRBJ2-7, with TRBD1 matching over 8 bases. J lost 2 bases, V lost 6 bases, and 12 bases had no gene match. Germline CDR1 reads MNHEY; CDR2 reads SMNVEV (reference sequence). This CDR3 is built from 16 residues. The CDR3 region has the DNA TGTGCCAGCAGCTCAGGGGGCGGCAGGGGCCCCTACGAGCAGTACTTC. This codes for CASSSGGGRGPYEQYF.

CDR3 nucleotides: TGCGCCAGCAGCTTGAGAACAGGGGGCAGGGATGAGCAGTTCTTC. As protein: CASSLRTGGRDEQFF. The chain has TRBV5-1 and TRBJ2-1; 9 bases are shared with TRBD1. Germline CDR1 reads SGHRS; CDR2 reads YFSETQ. V lost 1 base to trimming and J lost 8 bases; unmatched junction nucleotides: 7. The CDR3 extends over 15 amino acids.

This clone was counted between two and nine times. The chain is built from TRBV6-4 and TRBJ1-6, with D unclear. The CDR3 sequence is 15 residues long. V was cut by 6 bases and J by 0 bases, with 9 bases left in between. Germline CDR1 and CDR2: MRHNA and SNTAGT. Here the CDR3 reads CASSLQSSYNSPLHF. CDR3 DNA: TGTGCCAGCAGCCTCCAAAGCTCCTATAATTCACCCCTCCACTTT.

This rearrangement joins TRBV27 to TRBJ2-7, with TRBD1 matching over 9 bases. The junction had 8 bases not matched to a gene; V was cut back by 5 bases and J by 3 bases. From germline, CDR1 is MNHEY and CDR2 SMNVEV (reference sequence). This CDR3 spans 15 amino acids. The CDR3 DNA reads as TGTGCCAGCAGTCTTAACCGGGACAGGGACTACGAGCAGTACTTC. It encodes CASSLNRDRDYEQYF.

This rearrangement joins TRBV13 to TRBJ1-1; D is possibly TRBD1 (5 bases). The CDR3 runs to 15 residues. Per the germline V gene, CDR1 is PRHDT and CDR2 is FYEKMQ (reference sequence). The V end lost 5 bases, the J end lost 0 bases, and 13 bases lay between the germline ends. CDR3 residues: CASSLKEGLNTEAFF. The CDR3 nucleotides read TGTGCCAGCAGCCTCAAGGAGGGGTTGAACACTGAAGCTTTCTTT.